These 22 T cell receptor beta chains came from one sample sequenced in a study of blood T cell repertoires in COVID-19. TCRdb's copy holds only in-frame clones and misses some; the assay was immunoSEQ multiplex PCR. This sample has about 130,000 clones, with 84% found just once. Sequencing was done on a sample of peripheral blood. All receptors derive from a human donor in a cohort sampled during active COVID-19.

This chain uses TRBV10-3 with TRBJ2-3; D may be TRBD2 (5 bases). The CDR3 length is 19 residues. Deletions cut 0 bases from V and 2 bases from J, with 21 bases between. Germline CDR1 and CDR2: ENHRY and SYGVKD. As DNA, the CDR3 is TGTGCCATCAGTGAGTCGGAATCGAGGGCCCCCCCCCACACAGATACGCAGTATTTT. It encodes CAISESESRAPPHTDTQYF.

V and J are TRBV5-1 and TRBJ2-7; 9 positions agree with TRBD1. CDR1 SGHRS and CDR2 YFSETQ come from the germline V gene. With 1 base clipped from V and 3 bases from J, the junction kept 8 bases outside the gene matches. The CDR3 loop spans 16 amino acids. The CDR3 DNA sequence: TGCGCCAGCAGCTTGTATTGGACGGGACAGGGCTACGAGCAGTACTTC. Its protein product is CASSLYWTGQGYEQYF.

In this sample, this clone turned up a few times. The chain links TRBV7-9 to TRBJ2-7; no firm D call. V lost 4 bases and J 3 bases, leaving 4 bases between the germline ends. Germline lookup yields CDR1 SEHNR and CDR2 FQNEAQ (reference sequence). The CDR3 is made up of 11 amino acids. The CDR3 reads CASSSFYEQYF. The CDR3, as DNA: TGTGCCAGCAGCTCCTTCTACGAGCAGTACTTC.

The V and J genes are TRBV27 and TRBJ1-5, with D tentatively TRBD1 (5 bases). The CDR3 has 13 residues. Deletions cut 3 bases from V and 4 bases from J, with 7 bases between. Germline V gene data show CDR1 as MNHEY and CDR2 as SMNVEV (reference sequence). CDR3 residues: CASSFGGNQPQHF. The CDR3, as DNA: TGTGCCAGCAGTTTCGGGGGGAATCAGCCCCAGCATTTT.

This rearrangement joins TRBV4-2 to TRBJ1-1, with D maybe TRBD1 (6 bases). The CDR3 extends over 16 amino acids. Trimming left V 4 bases short and J 1 base short, with 16 bases between. Per germline, CDR1 LGHNA and CDR2 YNFKEQ. The CDR3 loop is CASSPGQGDQNTEAFF. DNA of the CDR3: TGTGCCAGCAGCCCGGGACAAGGGGACCAGAACACTGAAGCTTTCTTT.

The CDR3 nucleotides read TGTGCCAGCAGCTTAGAAAAAGGGGGCTATGGCTACACCTTC. It is translated as CASSLEKGGYGYTF. This chain joins TRBV7-8 and TRBJ1-2; D is perhaps TRBD1 (6 bases). The germline gives CDR1 SGHVS, CDR2 FQNEAQ. V was pared by 1 base and J by 4 bases, with 10 bases between. There are 14 residues in the CDR3.

The rearrangement uses TRBV6-5 and TRBJ1-2, with unresolved D. This CDR3 has 15 amino acids. V was pared by 2 bases and J by 4 bases, with 14 bases between. The germline V gene encodes CDR1 MNHEY and CDR2 SVGAGI. The CDR3 loop reads CASSYSRDPSYGYTF. The CDR3 nucleotides are TGTGCCAGCAGTTACAGCCGGGATCCCTCCTATGGCTACACCTTC.

The CDR3 region has the DNA TGTGCCAGCAGTTCCCAGGACAGGGTCTCTGGAAACACCATATATTTT. Translating gives CASSSQDRVSGNTIYF. The chain employs TRBV6-5 and TRBJ1-3, with TRBD1 matching over 8 bases. This CDR3 spans 16 amino acids. Trimming cost V 4 bases and J 0 bases; bases outside gene matches: 5. The germline CDR1 and CDR2 sequences are MNHEY and SVGAGI.

The rearrangement links TRBV7-9 to TRBJ2-1, with 8 bases matching TRBD1. From germline, CDR1 is SEHNR and CDR2 FQNEAQ (reference sequence). The CDR3 spans 15 residues. V shed 6 bases and J 7 bases; nucleotides not matched to a gene: 11. The DNA of the CDR3 is TGTGCCAGCAGTGCCGGGGACAGGTTTCAAAATGAGCAGTTCTTC. Amino acid sequence: CASSAGDRFQNEQFF.

The rearrangement uses TRBV20-1 and TRBJ2-1; D possibly corresponds to TRBD1 (6 bases). Germline CDR1 is DFQATT and CDR2 is SNEGSKA (reference sequence). Trimming cost V 5 bases and J 9 bases, with 8 bases left between them. This CDR3 is 10 amino acids long. The CDR3 loop reads CSAGRGEQFF. DNA for the CDR3: TGCAGTGCTGGCAGGGGTGAGCAGTTCTTC.

The genes are TRBV3-1 (or the pseudogene TRBV3-2) and TRBJ2-6, with D unresolved. There are 18 residues in the CDR3. Between the trimmed V and J ends, which lost 2 bases and 1 base, there was a span of 15 bases. CDR1 and CDR2 (germline): LGHDT, YNNKEL (reference sequence). DNA for the CDR3: TGTGCCAGCAGCCAAACGGTCCGTCTGGTATCTGGGGCCAACGTCCTGACTTTC. It encodes CASSQTVRLVSGANVLTF.

The chain carries TRBV12-3 or TRBV12-4 and TRBJ2-5; possibly TRBD1 for D (6 bases). The CDR3 spans 13 residues. V was cut by 6 bases and J by 5 bases, with 13 bases left in between. CDR3: CASSLGQKETQYF. CDR3 bases: TGTGCCAGCAGCCTCGGACAGAAGGAGACCCAGTACTTC.

This chain connects TRBV6-6 to TRBJ2-1; 9 nucleotides match TRBD2. The J segment lost 5 bases and the V segment lost 4 bases, leaving 6 bases of the junction unmatched. The germline V gene encodes CDR1 MNHNY and CDR2 SVGAGI (reference sequence). This CDR3 is 15 amino acids long. CDR3 in DNA: TGTGCCAGCAGTTTCAGACTAGCGGAAAACAATGAGCAGTTCTTC. Translation gives CASSFRLAENNEQFF.

The CDR3 coding sequence is TGTGCCAGCAGCTTGGAAGGGACAGGGGGGCGTGGGGCCCTCCACTTT. Encoded protein: CASSLEGTGGRGALHF. The chain links TRBV7-2 to TRBJ1-6; 11 bases line up with TRBD1. Germline CDR1 is SGHTA and CDR2 is FQGNSA. With 3 bases clipped from V and 14 bases from J, the junction kept 12 bases outside the gene matches. The CDR3 has 16 amino acids.

The chain uses TRBV18 and TRBJ1-6; possible D gene TRBD1, 5 bases. Deletions cut 3 bases from V and 8 bases from J, with 23 bases between. The germline V gene has CDR1 KGHSH and CDR2 LQKENI. This CDR3 contains 18 residues. The CDR3, as DNA: TGTGCCAGCTCACCTAGGCCGCCGGGGACTTTCATGGATTCACCCCTCCACTTT. It specifies CASSPRPPGTFMDSPLHF.

The rearrangement links TRBV6-5 to TRBJ1-2, with D unclear. CDR1 is MNHEY, CDR2 SVGAGI, per germline. Trimming pared 5 bases from V and 4 bases from J, leaving 14 bases between. The CDR3 has 14 residues. The CDR3 is CASSQSAPPYGYTF. CDR3 nucleotides: TGTGCCAGCAGTCAAAGCGCTCCGCCCTATGGCTACACCTTC.

This sequence joins TRBV5-1 and TRBJ2-2; 8 nucleotides line up with TRBD1. J was trimmed by 5 bases and V by 4 bases; bases with no gene match: 10. Germline values: CDR1 SGHRS, CDR2 YFSETQ. The CDR3 contains 16 residues. CDR3 sequence: CASSQGDRGGTGELFF. Written as DNA, the CDR3 is TGCGCCAGCAGCCAAGGAGACAGGGGAGGTACCGGGGAGCTGTTTTTT.

The rearrangement links TRBV7-9 to TRBJ2-2, with D unresolved. CDR1 and CDR2 from the germline V gene are SEHNR and FQNEAQ (reference sequence). Trimming pared 0 bases from V and 2 bases from J, leaving 7 bases between. The CDR3 consists of 15 residues. CDR3 in DNA: TGTGCCAGCAGCTTAGCCAGTCCTAACACCGGGGAGCTGTTTTTT. Protein: CASSLASPNTGELFF.

The chain carries TRBV3-1 (or the pseudogene TRBV3-2) and TRBJ2-7, with 8 bases matching TRBD1. CDR3 length equals 17 residues. The trim removed 1 base at V and 4 bases at J, leaving 12 bases unmatched. Germline-derived CDR1 and CDR2 are LGHDT and YNNKEL (reference sequence). The CDR3 DNA is TGTGCCAGCAGCCAAGCGCTCCCCGGGACAGGAGTTTACGAGCAGTACTTC. As protein: CASSQALPGTGVYEQYF.

V and J are TRBV5-1 and TRBJ1-3, with a tentative D call TRBD1 (5 bases). The CDR3 runs 16 residues. CDR1 and CDR2 (germline): SGHRS, YFSETQ. V lost 0 bases and J 2 bases, leaving 12 bases between the germline ends. The DNA for the CDR3 is TGCGCCAGCAGCTTGGCAGGGACTCGTGCTGGAAACACCATATATTTT. Protein: CASSLAGTRAGNTIYF.

The chain employs TRBV5-5 and TRBJ2-7; 10 bases are shared with TRBD2. There are 15 residues in the CDR3. Germline CDR1 and CDR2: SGHKS and YYEKEE (reference sequence). V lost 2 bases, J lost 4 bases, and 6 bases stayed unmatched. The CDR3 sequence is CASSFSLAGVYEQYF. CDR3 sequence (DNA): TGTGCCAGCAGCTTTTCGCTAGCGGGGGTTTACGAGCAGTACTTC.

The sample holds one count of this clone. V gene TRBV7-6 combines with J gene TRBJ2-7, with unresolved D. The CDR3 has 14 residues. V was trimmed by 6 bases and J by 1 base, leaving 13 bases between them. Germline V CDR1 and CDR2: SGHVS, FNYEAQ. The CDR3 here is CASSQGGLSYEQYF. The CDR3 DNA reads as TGTGCCAGCAGTCAAGGCGGCTTATCCTACGAGCAGTACTTC.